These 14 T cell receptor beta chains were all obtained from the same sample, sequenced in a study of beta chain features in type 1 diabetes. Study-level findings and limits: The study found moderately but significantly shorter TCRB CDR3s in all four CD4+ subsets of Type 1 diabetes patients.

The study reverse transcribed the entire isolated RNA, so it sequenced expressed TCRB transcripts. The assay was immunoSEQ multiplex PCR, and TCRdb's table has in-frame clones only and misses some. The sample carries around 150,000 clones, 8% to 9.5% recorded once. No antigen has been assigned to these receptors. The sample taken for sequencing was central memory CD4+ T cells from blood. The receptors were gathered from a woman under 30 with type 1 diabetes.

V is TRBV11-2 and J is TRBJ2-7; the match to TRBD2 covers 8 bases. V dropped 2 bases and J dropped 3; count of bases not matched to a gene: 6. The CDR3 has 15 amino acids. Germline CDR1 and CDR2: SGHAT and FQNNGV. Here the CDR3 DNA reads TGTGCCAGCAGCTTATTTACTAGCGGTGGCTACGAGCAGTACTTC. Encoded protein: CASSLFTSGGYEQYF.

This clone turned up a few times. The CDR3 is CASSLAGSYNEQFF. CDR3 nucleotide sequence: TGTGCCAGCAGCTTGGCCGGTTCTTACAATGAGCAGTTCTTC. The chain employs TRBV5-6 and TRBJ2-1; D is unresolved. Germline V gene lookup returns CDR1 SGHDT and CDR2 YYEEEE. The ends were cut back, 0 bases at V and 4 bases at J, with 8 bases in the middle. The CDR3 consists of 14 residues.

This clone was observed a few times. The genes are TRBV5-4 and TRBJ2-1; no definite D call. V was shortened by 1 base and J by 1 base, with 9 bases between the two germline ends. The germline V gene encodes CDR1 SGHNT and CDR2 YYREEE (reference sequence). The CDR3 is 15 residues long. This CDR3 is CASSLQVSSYNEQFF. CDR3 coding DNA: TGTGCCAGCAGCTTGCAGGTATCGTCCTACAATGAGCAGTTCTTC.

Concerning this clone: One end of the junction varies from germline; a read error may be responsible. CDR3 DNA: TGTGCCAGCAGCGTAGCGGTCCGGGAGACCCAGTACTTC. Translation gives CASSVAVRETQYF. This chain connects TRBV7-2 to TRBJ2-5; TRBD2 might be the D (6 bases). Germline V gives CDR1 SGHTA, CDR2 FQGNSA. This CDR3 is built from 13 residues.

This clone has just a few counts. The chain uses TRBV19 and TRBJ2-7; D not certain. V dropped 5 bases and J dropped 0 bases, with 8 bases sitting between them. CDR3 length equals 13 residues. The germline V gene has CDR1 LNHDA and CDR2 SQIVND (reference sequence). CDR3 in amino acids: CASSFHSSYEQYF. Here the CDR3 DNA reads TGTGCCAGTAGTTTTCACAGCTCCTACGAGCAGTACTTC.

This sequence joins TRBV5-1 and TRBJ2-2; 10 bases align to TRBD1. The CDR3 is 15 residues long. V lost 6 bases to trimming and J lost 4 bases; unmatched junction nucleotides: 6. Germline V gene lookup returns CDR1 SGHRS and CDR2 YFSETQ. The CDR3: CASIERTGGTGELFF. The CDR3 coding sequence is TGCGCCAGCATTGAGAGGACAGGGGGCACCGGGGAGCTGTTTTTT.

In nucleotides, the CDR3 is TGTGCCAGCAGCTTACAAGGGAGTTATACCGGGGAGCTGTTTTTT. The encoded protein is CASSLQGSYTGELFF. This chain connects TRBV7-2 to TRBJ2-2; possible D gene TRBD2, 5 bases. This CDR3 comprises 15 residues. The germline CDR1 and CDR2 sequences are SGHTA and FQGNSA. Trimming shortened V by 2 bases and J by 5 bases, and 12 bases separated the two germline ends.

CDR3 nucleotides: TGTGCCATCAGTGACCCCGGGAATGAGCAGTTCTTC. It translates to CAISDPGNEQFF. The V and J genes are TRBV10-3 and TRBJ2-1; the D is unclear. Per the germline V gene, CDR1 is ENHRY and CDR2 is SYGVKD. This CDR3 contains 12 residues. V lost 3 bases and J lost 7, with 7 bases in between.

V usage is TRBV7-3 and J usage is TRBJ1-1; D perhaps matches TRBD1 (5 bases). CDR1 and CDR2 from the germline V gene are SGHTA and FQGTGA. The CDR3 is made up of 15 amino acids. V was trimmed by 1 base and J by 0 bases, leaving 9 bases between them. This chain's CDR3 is CASSLIGGMNTEAFF. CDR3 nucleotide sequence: TGTGCCAGCAGCTTAATCGGGGGTATGAACACTGAAGCTTTCTTT.

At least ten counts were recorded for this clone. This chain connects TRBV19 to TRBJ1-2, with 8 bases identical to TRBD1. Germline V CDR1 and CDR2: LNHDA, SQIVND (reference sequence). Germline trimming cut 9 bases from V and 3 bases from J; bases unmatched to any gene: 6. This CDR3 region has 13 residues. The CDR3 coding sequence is TGTGCCAGGACCGGGACAGGCTACTATGGCTACACCTTC. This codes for CARTGTGYYGYTF.

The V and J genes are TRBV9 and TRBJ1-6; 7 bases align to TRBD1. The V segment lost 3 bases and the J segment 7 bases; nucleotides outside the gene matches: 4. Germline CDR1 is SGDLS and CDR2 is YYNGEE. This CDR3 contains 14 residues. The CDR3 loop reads CASSARDRNSPLHF. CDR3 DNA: TGTGCCAGCAGCGCCCGGGACAGAAATTCACCCCTCCACTTT.

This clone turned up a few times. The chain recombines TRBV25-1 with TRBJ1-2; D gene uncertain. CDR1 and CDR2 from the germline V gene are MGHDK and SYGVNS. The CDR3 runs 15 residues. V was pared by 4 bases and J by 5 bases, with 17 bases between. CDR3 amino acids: CASSGGSYSGYGYTF. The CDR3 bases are TGTGCCAGCAGTGGTGGGTCCTACAGCGGTTATGGCTACACCTTC.

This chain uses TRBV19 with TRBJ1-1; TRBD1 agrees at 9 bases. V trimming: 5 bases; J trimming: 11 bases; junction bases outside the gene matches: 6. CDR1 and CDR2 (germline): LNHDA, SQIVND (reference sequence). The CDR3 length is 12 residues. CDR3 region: CASSPRDRAAFF. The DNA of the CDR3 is TGTGCCAGTAGTCCTCGGGACAGGGCTGCTTTCTTT.

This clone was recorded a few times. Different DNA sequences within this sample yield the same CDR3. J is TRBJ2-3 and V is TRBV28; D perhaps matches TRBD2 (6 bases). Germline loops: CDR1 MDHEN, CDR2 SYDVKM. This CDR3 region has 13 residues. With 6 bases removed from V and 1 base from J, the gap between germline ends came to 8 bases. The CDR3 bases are TGTGCCAGCAGCCCGGGGGGCACAGATACGCAGTATTTT. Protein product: CASSPGGTDTQYF.